These T cell receptor beta chains were read from a single sample in a study of human T cells and chemical hapten exposure. Each CDR3 protein gets one entry after TCRdb re-called the 5' RACE reads with MiXCR. In the table there are more than 140,000 distinct CDR3 sequences, over 3.5% of which are singletons. The receptors stem from a female donor in good health. The CDR3 runs from the conserved cysteine through the conserved F or W. D genes are given only for firm matches. Rows give clone size only sometimes, using once, few, many, or a class for an expanded clone.

DNA: TGTGCCAGCAGCCGGGGGGACAGGGTCGCCTACGAGCAGTACTTC; CDR3: CASSRGDRVAYEQYF; size: few; D: TRBD1; J: TRBJ2-7; V: TRBV4-2
DNA: TGTGCCAGCAGCCGGACAGGGGGTACGGACACTGAAGCTTTCTTT; CDR3: CASSRTGGTDTEAFF; size: many; D: TRBD1; J: TRBJ1-1; V: TRBV11-3
DNA: TGCGCCAGCAGCTTGGCTCCGGGAACCCTTAGGGGCTACACCTTC; CDR3: CASSLAPGTLRGYTF; size: .; D: .; J: TRBJ1-2; V: TRBV5-1
DNA: TGTGCCAGCAGCACAACAGGGGGCGCAGGTTACGAGCAGTACTTC; CDR3: CASSTTGGAGYEQYF; size: many; D: TRBD1; J: TRBJ2-7; V: TRBV28
DNA: TGCAGTGCCGAATTCCCCCCCGGGCGGGGGACCCAAGAGACCCAGTACTTC; CDR3: CSAEFPPGRGTQETQYF; size: few; D: TRBD2; J: TRBJ2-5; V: TRBV20-1
DNA: TGTGCCAGCAGCTTGGTGCCAGGGGATCTGGCCAACGTCCTGACTTTC; CDR3: CASSLVPGDLANVLTF; size: .; D: .; J: TRBJ2-6; V: TRBV5-5
DNA: TGCAGTGCTAGAGATCCCCGGACAGGGAACTATGGCTACACCTTC; CDR3: CSARDPRTGNYGYTF; size: many; D: TRBD1; J: TRBJ1-2; V: TRBV20-1
DNA: TGCAGCGTTGAAGAATCTCTAGCGGGAAGCACAGATACGCAGTATTTT; CDR3: CSVEESLAGSTDTQYF; size: many; D: TRBD2; J: TRBJ2-3; V: TRBV29-1
DNA: TGTGCCAGTGGACAGGGGTTAAGGGACACTGAAGCTTTCTTT; CDR3: CASGQGLRDTEAFF; size: many; D: TRBD1; J: TRBJ1-1; V: TRBV12-3/TRBV12-4
DNA: TGTGCCAGCAGCTTAGATCTTGTAGCTAACTATGGCTACACCTTC; CDR3: CASSLDLVANYGYTF; size: many; D: .; J: TRBJ1-2; V: TRBV11-2
DNA: TGCAGTGCTAGAGACCCGACGAGAGAGCAGTTCTTC; CDR3: CSARDPTREQFF; size: few; D: .; J: TRBJ2-1; V: TRBV20-1
DNA: TGTGCCAGCACCGACCTTAATTCACCCCTCCACTTT; CDR3: CASTDLNSPLHF; size: many; D: .; J: TRBJ1-6; V: TRBV7-8
DNA: TGTGCCAGCAGCCAAGTAGGACTAGCGGATTACAATGAGCAGTTCTTC; CDR3: CASSQVGLADYNEQFF; size: many; D: TRBD2; J: TRBJ2-1; V: TRBV4-2
DNA: TGTGCCAGCAACGGACAGAGAAACTATGGCTACACCTTC; CDR3: CASNGQRNYGYTF; size: many; D: .; J: TRBJ1-2; V: TRBV6-2/TRBV6-3
DNA: TGTGCCAGCAGCTTATCGGGGGCCGGTGGAAACATTCAGTACTTC; CDR3: CASSLSGAGGNIQYF; size: .; D: .; J: TRBJ2-4; V: TRBV7-3
DNA: TGCGCCAGCAGCTCTTACAGGGAGAACACTGAAGCTTTCTTT; CDR3: CASSSYRENTEAFF; size: few; D: .; J: TRBJ1-1; V: TRBV5-1
DNA: TGTGCCACCAGCAGAGCTCTTCGTCGAGCCACTGAAGCTTTCTTT; CDR3: CATSRALRRATEAFF; size: many; D: .; J: TRBJ1-1; V: TRBV15
DNA: TGCAGTGCTAGTCGGCTAGCGGGGCTCACAGATACGCAGTATTTT; CDR3: CSASRLAGLTDTQYF; size: many; D: TRBD2; J: TRBJ2-3; V: TRBV20-1
DNA: TGTGCCAGCAGCTTAGGGCCTACCGGGACAGGTTACGAGCAGTACTTC; CDR3: CASSLGPTGTGYEQYF; size: many; D: TRBD1; J: TRBJ2-7; V: TRBV7-2
DNA: TGTGCCAGCAGCCTCACATCGACTAGCGGGGTCTACAATGAGCAGTTCTTC; CDR3: CASSLTSTSGVYNEQFF; size: many; D: TRBD2; J: TRBJ2-1; V: TRBV9
DNA: TGCAGTGCTAGAGATCACAAGACAGTCAACTATGGCTACACCTTC; CDR3: CSARDHKTVNYGYTF; size: few; D: .; J: TRBJ1-2; V: TRBV20-1
DNA: TGCAGCGTACCCAGCGTGGATACGCAGTATTTT; CDR3: CSVPSVDTQYF; size: many; D: .; J: TRBJ2-3; V: TRBV29-1
DNA: TGTGCCAGCAGCTTACAGCCAGAGACCCAGTACTTC; CDR3: CASSLQPETQYF; size: many; D: .; J: TRBJ2-5; V: TRBV7-2
DNA: TGTGCCAGCAGCTTATCGGGGGCCGTTGGAAACATTCAGTACTTC; CDR3: CASSLSGAVGNIQYF; size: many; D: .; J: TRBJ2-4; V: TRBV7-3
DNA: TGTGCCAGCAGTTTAGGATTGAGCTCCTACGAGCAGTACTTC; CDR3: CASSLGLSSYEQYF; size: many; D: .; J: TRBJ2-7; V: TRBV7-6
DNA: TGCAGCGTTGATTCGGACAGGGGAGCTGGAAACACCATATATTTT; CDR3: CSVDSDRGAGNTIYF; size: many; D: TRBD1; J: TRBJ1-3; V: TRBV29-1
DNA: TGCAGTGCTAGAGATCCTCTTAGGGAAGAGACCCAGTACTTC; CDR3: CSARDPLREETQYF; size: many; D: .; J: TRBJ2-5; V: TRBV20-1
DNA: TGTGCCAGCAGCTTAGATCGGGGACAGTACGAGCAGTACTTC; CDR3: CASSLDRGQYEQYF; size: many; D: TRBD1; J: TRBJ2-7; V: TRBV7-8
DNA: TGCGCCAGCAGCTTTTTCCGGGACAGGGCAACTAACTATGGCTACACCTTC; CDR3: CASSFFRDRATNYGYTF; size: many; D: TRBD1; J: TRBJ1-2; V: TRBV5-1
DNA: TGCAGTGCTAGAGGAACAGCTGGGGATACTGAAGCTTTCTTT; CDR3: CSARGTAGDTEAFF; size: many; D: .; J: TRBJ1-1; V: TRBV20-1
DNA: TGTGCCAGCAGGGGGACTAGCGGCACCGGGGAGCTGTTTTTT; CDR3: CASRGTSGTGELFF; size: many; D: TRBD2; J: TRBJ2-2; V: TRBV6-1
DNA: TGCAGCGTGGGCCGGGACAGCAATCAGCCCCAGCATTTT; CDR3: CSVGRDSNQPQHF; size: few; D: .; J: TRBJ1-5; V: TRBV29-1
DNA: TGTGCCAGCAGTTTGGGGAGGATGGGCTCTGGGGCCAACGTCCTGACTTTC; CDR3: CASSLGRMGSGANVLTF; size: many; D: .; J: TRBJ2-6; V: TRBV12-3/TRBV12-4
DNA: TGTGCCAGCAGTGAAAGGCCAGAGAACTATGGCTACACCTTC; CDR3: CASSERPENYGYTF; size: many; D: .; J: TRBJ1-2; V: TRBV6-1
DNA: TGTGCCAGCAGCCAAGATCGGGCGGGACAAGAGACCCAGTACTTC; CDR3: CASSQDRAGQETQYF; size: .; D: .; J: TRBJ2-5; V: TRBV3-1
DNA: TGCGCCAGCAGCTTGGCGGGCTCCAACTCCTACAATGAGCAGTTCTTC; CDR3: CASSLAGSNSYNEQFF; size: many; D: .; J: TRBJ2-1; V: TRBV5-1
DNA: TGTGCCAGCAGTATCCGCAGGGGGCCGTGGTACTTC; CDR3: CASSIRRGPWYF; size: many; D: TRBD1; J: TRBJ2-4; V: TRBV12-3/TRBV12-4
DNA: TGTGCCAGCAGCTTAAGATCGCGAGATACGCAGTATTTT; CDR3: CASSLRSRDTQYF; size: many; D: .; J: TRBJ2-3; V: TRBV7-2
DNA: TGTGCCAGCAGTCAGGGACAGGGCGGGGGCGAGCAGTACTTC; CDR3: CASSQGQGGGEQYF; size: many; D: TRBD1; J: TRBJ2-7; V: TRBV6-6
DNA: TGCAGTGCTAGCCTAGGGGGCTATGGCTACACCTTC; CDR3: CSASLGGYGYTF; size: many; D: .; J: TRBJ1-2; V: TRBV20-1
DNA: TGCAGTGCTAGTGAAGGGGGCCGACAGCCCCAGCATTTT; CDR3: CSASEGGRQPQHF; size: many; D: TRBD1; J: TRBJ1-5; V: TRBV20-1
DNA: TGTGCCAGCAGCCAAGGGCCCACTAGCACAGATACGCAGTATTTT; CDR3: CASSQGPTSTDTQYF; size: many; D: .; J: TRBJ2-3; V: TRBV4-2
DNA: TGTGCCAGCAGGGACAGGGTCCTTAATGAAAAACTGTTTTTT; CDR3: CASRDRVLNEKLFF; size: many; D: TRBD1; J: TRBJ1-4; V: TRBV6-1
DNA: TGCAGTGCACAGGGGGCGGGCTACGAGCAGTACTTC; CDR3: CSAQGAGYEQYF; size: many; D: TRBD1; J: TRBJ2-7; V: TRBV20-1
DNA: TGTGCCAGCAGCCGCGGGTTCGACAGGGATTATCAGGCCCTCCACTTT; CDR3: CASSRGFDRDYQALHF; size: many; D: TRBD1; J: TRBJ1-6; V: TRBV5-6
DNA: TGCAGTGCTAGAGTTGGGGAGGGTGAAGTCGGCTACACCTTC; CDR3: CSARVGEGEVGYTF; size: many; D: .; J: TRBJ1-2; V: TRBV20-1
DNA: TGTGCCAGCAGTTTCCCCGGGGGACCCACAGATACGCAGTATTTT; CDR3: CASSFPGGPTDTQYF; size: many; D: .; J: TRBJ2-3; V: TRBV12-3/TRBV12-4
DNA: TGCAGTGCTAGAGATCTCAGGACAGGGTCTCTCGAGCAGTACTTC; CDR3: CSARDLRTGSLEQYF; size: many; D: TRBD1; J: TRBJ2-7; V: TRBV20-1
DNA: TGTGCCAGCAGCTTTGCTCTACAGGGATACCGGGCCAACGTCCTGACTTTC; CDR3: CASSFALQGYRANVLTF; size: many; D: .; J: TRBJ2-6; V: TRBV7-2
DNA: TGTGCCAGCAGCTTGGTTCCAGGGGAAGCTTTCTTT; CDR3: CASSLVPGEAFF; size: many; D: .; J: TRBJ1-1; V: TRBV5-5
DNA: TGTGCCAGCAGTGAATGTAGCAGGGCTCAGGACTACACCTTC; CDR3: CASSECSRAQDYTF; size: few; D: .; J: TRBJ1-2; V: TRBV6-1
DNA: TGTGCCAGCAGCCAAGTCAACGGGGGGACCTACGAGCAGTACTTC; CDR3: CASSQVNGGTYEQYF; size: few; D: TRBD2; J: TRBJ2-7; V: TRBV14
DNA: TGTGCCAGCAGCTTAGTGGGGGGCGATTCACCCCTCCACTTT; CDR3: CASSLVGGDSPLHF; size: many; D: .; J: TRBJ1-6; V: TRBV5-4
DNA: TGTGCCAGCAGCCCACGGACCGGCTCGGCAGCTTTCTTT; CDR3: CASSPRTGSAAFF; size: many; D: .; J: TRBJ1-1; V: TRBV7-2
DNA: TGTGCCAGCAGCTTAGCAACAGTGAACACTGAAGCTTTCTTT; CDR3: CASSLATVNTEAFF; size: .; D: .; J: TRBJ1-1; V: TRBV7-9
DNA: TGTGCCAGCAGCCCCCGACAGAGTACCTACGAGCAGTACTTC; CDR3: CASSPRQSTYEQYF; size: .; D: .; J: TRBJ2-7; V: TRBV7-2
DNA: TGTGCCAGCAGCTTAAACAGGGGCCAAGCTTTCTTT; CDR3: CASSLNRGQAFF; size: many; D: TRBD1; J: TRBJ1-1; V: TRBV7-2
DNA: TGTGCCAGCAGCTCGTACTTTTCTACTAGCGGGGGGGTTACCGAGCAGTACTTC; CDR3: CASSSYFSTSGGVTEQYF; size: many; D: TRBD2; J: TRBJ2-7; V: TRBV7-2
DNA: TGTGCCAGCAGCCCGACAGGGGGAGTAGGCACCGGGGAGCTGTTTTTT; CDR3: CASSPTGGVGTGELFF; size: many; D: TRBD1; J: TRBJ2-2; V: TRBV7-2